The clone carrying this T cell receptor beta chain was seen at least ten times. The antigen is undetermined. The data were obtained in a study of human T cells and chemical hapten exposure. Study-wide results and limits: Expanded TCR counts at PT1 went up together with patch test score, a positive correlation. The number of TCRs over 1 in 1000 frequency stayed unchanged after DPC.

The V gene lost 5 bases and the J gene lost 0 bases, with 11 bases spanning the gap. The germline V gene has CDR1 SGHVS and CDR2 FQNEAQ. This CDR3 spans 14 amino acids. MiXCR was run by TCRdb on the RACE reads, yielding one entry per CDR3 protein. The sample records about 81,000 distinct CDR3 sequences, over 6% being singletons. Indicated time point: patch test 1, 2 weeks after DPC sensitization. Treatment given: therapeutic diphenylcyclopropenone sensitization with weekly scalp DPC. Sample: whole blood, taken in connection with sensitization to the hapten diphenylcyclopropenone (DPC). This TCR came from a woman under 40 with alopecia areata. Some clones in this sample may be carry-over from other donors' samples. This sequence joins TRBV7-8 and TRBJ2-7, with D tentatively TRBD2 (6 bases). This chain's CDR3 is CASSVGTGSYEQYF. CDR3 nucleotides: TGTGCCAGCAGCGTCGGGACTGGCTCCTACGAGCAGTACTTC.